One and the same sample provided the 14 T cell receptor beta chains below, sequenced in a study of T cells after yellow fever vaccination. MiXCR was run by TCRdb on the 5' RACE reads, yielding one entry per CDR3 protein. This sample has just under 600,000 distinct CDR3 sequences, with less than 15% found just once. The sample here was PBMCs, taken on the day of the yellow fever booster vaccination. These receptor sequences come from a man aged 25 to 40 who received the YFV17D yellow fever vaccine.

The rearrangement links TRBV5-4 to TRBJ2-2; 8 bases align to TRBD1. The CDR3 consists of 15 residues. Per germline, CDR1 SGHNT and CDR2 YYREEE (reference sequence). Trimming cost V 4 bases and J 1 base; bases outside gene matches: 3. The CDR3 coding sequence is TGTGCCAGCAGCCGCGGACAGGGGAACACCGGGGAGCTGTTTTTT. It yields the protein CASSRGQGNTGELFF.

V is TRBV6-5 and J is TRBJ2-5; 8 nucleotides agree with TRBD1. The germline V gene encodes CDR1 MNHEY and CDR2 SVGAGI. V trimming: 2 bases; J trimming: 6 bases; junction bases outside the gene matches: 2. This CDR3 region has 13 residues. CDR3 amino acids: CASSYGTGKTQYF. DNA for the CDR3: TGTGCCAGCAGTTACGGGACAGGCAAGACCCAGTACTTC.

The V gene is TRBV5-4, the J gene TRBJ2-1, with D perhaps matching TRBD2 (6 bases). This CDR3 is 16 amino acids long. V lost 4 bases and J 0 bases, leaving 14 bases between the germline ends. Germline V gene data show CDR1 as SGHNT and CDR2 as YYREEE (reference sequence). CDR3 nucleotides: TGTGCCAGCAGCCCGGATGCGGGGCGCTCCTACAATGAGCAGTTCTTC. It is translated as CASSPDAGRSYNEQFF.

This clonotype was seen a few times. The J gene is TRBJ1-5, the V gene TRBV7-9, with a possible D match to TRBD1 (6 bases). The CDR3 runs to 14 residues. CDR1 SEHNR and CDR2 FQNEAQ come from the germline V gene (reference sequence). V lost 4 bases and J lost 2, with 9 bases in between. The CDR3 loop is CASSWGAGNQPQHF. CDR3 in DNA: TGTGCCAGCAGCTGGGGGGCCGGCAATCAGCCCCAGCATTTT.

This clonotype turned up a few times. The chain uses TRBV7-2 and TRBJ2-3; TRBD2 aligns across 11 bases. Per the germline V gene, CDR1 is SGHTA and CDR2 is FQGNSA. Trimming removed 5 bases from V and 0 bases from J; junction bases left unmatched: 7. The CDR3 covers 17 residues. The CDR3, as DNA: TGTGCCAGCAGCCCCACCCTAGCGGGGGGTAGCACAGATACGCAGTATTTT. Protein: CASSPTLAGGSTDTQYF.

This clonotype has more than one count but fewer than ten. The genes are TRBV5-6 and TRBJ2-1, with 11 bases fitting TRBD2. Looked up from germline, CDR1 is SGHDT and CDR2 is YYEEEE. V was clipped by 2 bases and J by 3 bases; unmatched bases: 4. This CDR3 has 16 amino acids. For the CDR3, the DNA is TGTGCCAGCAGCTTCGCCGGGACTAGCGGCTACAATGAGCAGTTCTTC. Translated: CASSFAGTSGYNEQFF.

The chain recombines TRBV11-2 with TRBJ2-3; the match to TRBD1 covers 9 bases. V shed 4 bases and J 3 bases; nucleotides not matched to a gene: 5. This CDR3 is built from 15 residues. Germline CDR1 is SGHAT and CDR2 is FQNNGV. The DNA for the CDR3 is TGTGCCAGCAGCTCTTACAGGGGGCCTACAGATACGCAGTATTTT. This codes for CASSSYRGPTDTQYF.

At least ten counts were recorded for this clonotype. The chain is built from TRBV3-1 and TRBJ2-5; 10 bases line up with TRBD2. The germline CDR1 and CDR2 sequences are LGHDT and YNNKEL (reference sequence). J gave up 3 bases and V 5 bases, and 6 bases lay outside the gene matches. The CDR3 is 15 residues long. CDR3 bases: TGTGCCAGCAGCTTCCCTAGCGGGAGTAAAGAGACCCAGTACTTC. Amino acid sequence: CASSFPSGSKETQYF.

V is TRBV6-4 and J is TRBJ2-1; D is ambiguous. CDR3 length equals 13 residues. The germline V gene encodes CDR1 MRHNA and CDR2 SNTAGT. With 6 bases removed from V and 6 bases from J, the gap between germline ends came to 12 bases. CDR3 sequence (DNA): TGTGCCAGCAGCCATGACGAGGCCAATGAGCAGTTCTTC. Translation: CASSHDEANEQFF.

This clonotype showed up many times. The V call is TRBV12-3 or TRBV12-4, the J call TRBJ2-7; tentatively, D is TRBD1 (6 bases). The CDR3 covers 16 residues. Trimming shortened V by 1 base and J by 3 bases, and 16 bases separated the two germline ends. The CDR3: CASSLGLLGQFYEQYF. The DNA of the CDR3 is TGTGCCAGCAGTTTAGGTCTCCTCGGACAGTTCTACGAGCAGTACTTC.

At least ten counts were recorded for this clonotype. The genes are TRBV5-1 and TRBJ2-3, with D perhaps matching TRBD1 or TRBD2 (5 bases each). Germline values: CDR1 SGHRS, CDR2 YFSETQ. V lost 2 bases, J lost 3 bases, and 13 bases lay in between. This CDR3 has 15 residues. The CDR3 loop is CASSFRDPGTDTQYF. The CDR3 DNA is TGCGCCAGCAGCTTCCGGGACCCGGGGACAGATACGCAGTATTTT.

V gene TRBV12-3 or TRBV12-4 combines with J gene TRBJ2-5; maybe TRBD2 (5 bases). The CDR3 is 13 amino acids. Trimming removed 3 bases from V and 7 bases from J, with 12 bases in between. In nucleotides, the CDR3 is TGTGCCAGCAGTTTGGGTAGCGTGGCGACCCAGTACTTC. This encodes CASSLGSVATQYF.

This chain uses TRBV29-1 with TRBJ2-5; 8 positions match TRBD1. The V gene's germline CDR1 is SQVTM and CDR2 ANQGSEA. CDR3 length: 12 residues. V was clipped by 5 bases and J by 7 bases; unmatched bases: 6. CDR3 protein: CSVSTGVGTQYF. The CDR3 nucleotides are TGCAGCGTTTCGACAGGGGTCGGGACCCAGTACTTC.

The CDR3 DNA reads TGTGCCAGCAGCTCGTGGGGCGGGACTAGCACAGATACGCAGTATTTT. It encodes CASSSWGGTSTDTQYF. V and J are TRBV7-2 and TRBJ2-3; tentatively, D is TRBD2 (6 bases). The germline gives CDR1 SGHTA, CDR2 FQGNSA. The V end was cut by 4 bases, the J end by 0 bases, with 14 bases between. The CDR3 covers 16 residues.